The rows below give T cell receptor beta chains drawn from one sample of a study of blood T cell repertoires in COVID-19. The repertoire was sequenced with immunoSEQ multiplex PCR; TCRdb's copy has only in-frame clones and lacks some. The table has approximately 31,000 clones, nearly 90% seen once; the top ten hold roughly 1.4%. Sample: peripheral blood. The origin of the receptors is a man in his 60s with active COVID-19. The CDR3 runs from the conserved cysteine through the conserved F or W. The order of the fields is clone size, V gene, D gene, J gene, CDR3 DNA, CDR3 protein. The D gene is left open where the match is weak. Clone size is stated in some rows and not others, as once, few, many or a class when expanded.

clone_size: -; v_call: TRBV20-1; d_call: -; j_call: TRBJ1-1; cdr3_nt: TGCAGTGCTAGTGGAGGGAGGACTGAAGCTTTCTTT; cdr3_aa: CSASGGRTEAFF
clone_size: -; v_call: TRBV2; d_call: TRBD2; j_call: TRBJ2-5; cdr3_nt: TGTGCCAGCAGTGAACCCGGACTAGCGGGGGGGGTGGGAGAGACCCAGTACTTC; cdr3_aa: CASSEPGLAGGVGETQYF
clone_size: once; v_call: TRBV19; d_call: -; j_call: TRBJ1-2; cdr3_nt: TGTGCCAGTAGTTTCCGGGTCGACCAGAATAACTATGGCTACACCTTC; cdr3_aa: CASSFRVDQNNYGYTF
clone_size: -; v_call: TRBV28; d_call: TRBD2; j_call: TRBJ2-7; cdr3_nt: TGTGCCAGCAGGGGGGGGACCTACGAGCAGTACTTC; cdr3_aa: CASRGGTYEQYF
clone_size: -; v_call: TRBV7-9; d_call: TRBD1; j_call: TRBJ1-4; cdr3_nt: TGTGCCAGCAGCCTTCCTCAGGGGGCGGTGGAAGAAAAACTGTTTTTT; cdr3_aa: CASSLPQGAVEEKLFF
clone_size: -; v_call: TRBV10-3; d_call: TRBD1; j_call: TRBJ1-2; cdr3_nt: TGTGCCACCGCTCCGCCAGGGGGGTCGCGTGGCTACACCTTC; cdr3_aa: CATAPPGGSRGYTF
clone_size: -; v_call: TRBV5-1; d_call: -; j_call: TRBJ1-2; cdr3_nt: TGCGCCAGCAGCTTTTCCGCTCAGGGCAACTATGGCTACACCTTC; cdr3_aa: CASSFSAQGNYGYTF
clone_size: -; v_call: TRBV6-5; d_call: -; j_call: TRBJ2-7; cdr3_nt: TGTGCCAGCACCCGGACAGTTTCCTCCTACGAGCAGTACTTC; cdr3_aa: CASTRTVSSYEQYF
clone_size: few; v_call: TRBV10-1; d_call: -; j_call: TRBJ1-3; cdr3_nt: TGCGCCAGCAGTCCGCCGGTATCTGGAAACACCATATATTTT; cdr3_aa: CASSPPVSGNTIYF
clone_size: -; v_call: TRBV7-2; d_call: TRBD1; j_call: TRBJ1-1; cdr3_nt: TGTGCCAGCAGCTTAGGACAGGGCAACACTGAAGCTTTCTTT; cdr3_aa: CASSLGQGNTEAFF
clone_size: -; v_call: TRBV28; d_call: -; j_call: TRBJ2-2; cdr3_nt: TGTGCCAGCAGTTTTTTGGGGACTTCGAACACCGGGGAGCTGTTTTTT; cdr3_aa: CASSFLGTSNTGELFF
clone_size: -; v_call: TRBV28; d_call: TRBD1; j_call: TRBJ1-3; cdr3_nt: TGTGCCAGCAGTTTCGTCATTCAGGGGGCGGGAAACACCATATATTTT; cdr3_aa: CASSFVIQGAGNTIYF
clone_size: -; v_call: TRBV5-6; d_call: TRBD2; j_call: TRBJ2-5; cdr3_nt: TGTGCCAGCAGCTTGTTTAGCGGGGGGACCTTCTGGGAGACCCAGTACTTC; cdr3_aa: CASSLFSGGTFWETQYF
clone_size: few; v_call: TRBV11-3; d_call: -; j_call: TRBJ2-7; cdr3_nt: TGTGCCAGCAGCTTCACAGGGACCCAGCCCGCGGGCGAGCAGTACTTC; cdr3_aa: CASSFTGTQPAGEQYF
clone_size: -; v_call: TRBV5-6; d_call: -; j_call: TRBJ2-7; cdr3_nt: TGTGCCAGCAGCTTGTTACAGTCCTACGAGCAGTACTTC; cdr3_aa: CASSLLQSYEQYF
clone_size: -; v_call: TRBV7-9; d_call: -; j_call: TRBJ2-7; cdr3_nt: TGTGCCAGCAGCCTCACCCCCACCACTTACGAGCAGTACTTC; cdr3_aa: CASSLTPTTYEQYF
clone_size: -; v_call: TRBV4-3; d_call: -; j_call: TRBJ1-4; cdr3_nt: TGCGCCAGCAGCCAAGATATAGGGGCGCGGGAAAAACTATTTTTT; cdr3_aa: CASSQDIGAREKLFF
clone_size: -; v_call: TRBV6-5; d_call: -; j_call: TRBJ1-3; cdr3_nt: TGTGCCAGCAGTTACTCGACAGCTCCCTCTGGAAACACCATATATTTT; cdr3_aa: CASSYSTAPSGNTIYF
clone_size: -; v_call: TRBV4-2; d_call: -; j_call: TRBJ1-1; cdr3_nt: TGTGCCAGCAGCCAAGCCGCGGGTAGAGTCACTGAAGCTTTCTTT; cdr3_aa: CASSQAAGRVTEAFF
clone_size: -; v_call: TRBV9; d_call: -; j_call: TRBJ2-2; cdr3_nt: TGTGCCAGCAGCGTAGGCGCGGGGAACACCGGGGAGCTGTTTTTT; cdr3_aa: CASSVGAGNTGELFF
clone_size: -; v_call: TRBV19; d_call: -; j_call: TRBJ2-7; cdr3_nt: TGTGCCAGTAGTAGCGGCTCTCAGGGCGTCGACGAGCAGTACTTC; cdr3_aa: CASSSGSQGVDEQYF
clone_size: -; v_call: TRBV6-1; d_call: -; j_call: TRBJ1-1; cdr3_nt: TGTGCCAGCAGTGAAATGGCGGGAGTTTTCTTT; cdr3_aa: CASSEMAGVFF
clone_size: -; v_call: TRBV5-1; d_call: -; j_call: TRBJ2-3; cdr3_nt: TGCGCCAGCAGCGAACCGTCGGCCGGGGAGGCAGATACGCAGTATTTT; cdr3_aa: CASSEPSAGEADTQYF
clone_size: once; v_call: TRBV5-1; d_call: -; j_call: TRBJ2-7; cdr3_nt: TGCGCCAGCAGCTTGGAGCGGACCGGCGACGAGCAGTACTTC; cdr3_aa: CASSLERTGDEQYF
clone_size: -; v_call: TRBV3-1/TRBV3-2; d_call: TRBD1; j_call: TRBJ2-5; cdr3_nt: TGTGCCAGCAGCCACGGGACAGGGGGTTTCGGGACCCAGTACTTC; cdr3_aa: CASSHGTGGFGTQYF
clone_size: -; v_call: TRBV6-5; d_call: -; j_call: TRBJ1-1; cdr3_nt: TGTGCCAGCAGCCTCGGGGGGGCCCAAGCTTTCTTT; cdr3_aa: CASSLGGAQAFF
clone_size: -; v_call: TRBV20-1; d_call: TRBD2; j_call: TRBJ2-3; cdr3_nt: TGCAGTGCCGGGGGGATAACGCAGTATTTT; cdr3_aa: CSAGGITQYF
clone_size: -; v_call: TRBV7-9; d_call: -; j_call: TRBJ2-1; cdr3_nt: TGTGCCAGCCTCGTCCAGGGCACAAATAAGCAGTTCTTC; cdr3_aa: CASLVQGTNKQFF
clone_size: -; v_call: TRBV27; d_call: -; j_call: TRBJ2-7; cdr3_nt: TGTGCCAGCACCCAGGACAACTACGAGCAGTACTTC; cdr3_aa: CASTQDNYEQYF
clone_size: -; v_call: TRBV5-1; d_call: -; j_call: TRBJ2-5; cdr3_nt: TGCGCCAGCAGCTTAGGACACGGGCGAGAGACCCAGTACTTC; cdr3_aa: CASSLGHGRETQYF
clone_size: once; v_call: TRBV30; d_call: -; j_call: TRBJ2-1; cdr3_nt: TGTGCCTGGAGTCCCAGGGGCGATGAGCAGTTCTTC; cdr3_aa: CAWSPRGDEQFF
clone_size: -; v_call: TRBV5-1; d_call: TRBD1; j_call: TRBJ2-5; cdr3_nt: TGCGCCAGCCGCCCTTGGAGCGGACAGGGAGGACAAGAGACCCAGTACTTC; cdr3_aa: CASRPWSGQGGQETQYF
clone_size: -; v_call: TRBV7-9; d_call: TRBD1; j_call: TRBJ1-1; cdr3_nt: TGTGCCAGCAGCTCGGCGGGACAGGGGATGAACACTGAAGCTTTCTTT; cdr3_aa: CASSSAGQGMNTEAFF
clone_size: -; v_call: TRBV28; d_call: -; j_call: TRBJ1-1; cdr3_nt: TGTGCCAGCAGCCGGGACTTCAACACTGAAGCTTTCTTT; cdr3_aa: CASSRDFNTEAFF
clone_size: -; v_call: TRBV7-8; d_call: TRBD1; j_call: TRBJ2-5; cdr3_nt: TGTGCCAGCGCCTCCGGACAGGCGCCAGAGACCCAGTACTTC; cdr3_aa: CASASGQAPETQYF
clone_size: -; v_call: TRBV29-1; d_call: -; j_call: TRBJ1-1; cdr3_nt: TGCAGCCTAATCGGGACGAAGCGGGACGTAGGAGCTTTCTTT; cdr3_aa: CSLIGTKRDVGAFF
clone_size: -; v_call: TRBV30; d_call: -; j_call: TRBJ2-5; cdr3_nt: TGTGCCTGGGCCCAAAATAGCCGCGGTTACTTC; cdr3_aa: CAWAQNSRGYF
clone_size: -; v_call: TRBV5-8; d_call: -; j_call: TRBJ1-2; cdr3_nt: TGTGCCAGCAGCTTCCGGGGTAACTATGGCTACACCTTC; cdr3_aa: CASSFRGNYGYTF
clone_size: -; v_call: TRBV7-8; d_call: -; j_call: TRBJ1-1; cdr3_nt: TGTGCCAGCAGCTTAGACTTGGGCTGGGAAGCTTTCTTT; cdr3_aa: CASSLDLGWEAFF
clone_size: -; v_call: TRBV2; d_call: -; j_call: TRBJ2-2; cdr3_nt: TGTGCCAGCAGCCCCCCGGACTTGAACACCGGGGAGCTGTTTTTT; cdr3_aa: CASSPPDLNTGELFF
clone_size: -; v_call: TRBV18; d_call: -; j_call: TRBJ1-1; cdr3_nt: TGTGCCAGCTCACCACGGCAGAACACTGAAGCTTTCTTT; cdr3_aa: CASSPRQNTEAFF
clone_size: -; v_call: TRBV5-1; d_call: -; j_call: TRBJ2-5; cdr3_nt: TGCGCCAGCAGGCGGAGCAGGGGCCAAGAGACCCAGTACTTC; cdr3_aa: CASRRSRGQETQYF
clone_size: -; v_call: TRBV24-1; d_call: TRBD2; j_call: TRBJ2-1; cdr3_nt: TGTGCCACCAGTGAAGCCGGGACTAGCGGGCTTAGGGATGAGCAGTTCTTC; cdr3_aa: CATSEAGTSGLRDEQFF
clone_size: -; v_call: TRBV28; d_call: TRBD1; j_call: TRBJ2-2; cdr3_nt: TGTGCCAGCAGTTTTACAGGGGGACTCGCCGGGGAGCTGTTTTTT; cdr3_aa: CASSFTGGLAGELFF
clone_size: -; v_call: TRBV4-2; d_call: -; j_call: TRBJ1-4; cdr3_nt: TGTGCCAGCAGCCAAGACTTAGGGGCGGGGGAAAAACTGTTTTTT; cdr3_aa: CASSQDLGAGEKLFF
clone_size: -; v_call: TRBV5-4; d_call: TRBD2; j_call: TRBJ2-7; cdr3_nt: TGTGCCAGCAGCTTGGCAGCGGGGGGGCCAACAGGCGAGCAGTACTTC; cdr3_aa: CASSLAAGGPTGEQYF
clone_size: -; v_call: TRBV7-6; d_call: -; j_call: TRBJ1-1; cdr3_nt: TGTGCCAGCAGCCCGTCTCGGGGGGACACTGAAGCTTTCTTT; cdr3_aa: CASSPSRGDTEAFF